A selection of T cell receptor beta chains follows, all from one sample in a study of blood T cell repertoires in COVID-19. Clones were read by immunoSEQ multiplex PCR, and TCRdb kept only the in-frame ones, dropping some. Among 270,000 or so clones, 83% were seen once, and the ten largest hold approximately 10%. The sequenced sample was peripheral blood. Receptors were obtained from a woman between 50 and 59 years old who had recovered from COVID-19. Each CDR3 is given with its conserved first and last residue. Each record gives: D gene, J gene, V gene, clone size, CDR3 protein, CDR3 DNA. A D gene is named only where the DNA matches it firmly. Clone size is stated in some rows and not others, as once, few, many or a class when expanded.

D gene: -; J gene: TRBJ2-1; V gene: TRBV7-8; clone size: once; CDR3 protein: CASSLVGVGNEQFF; CDR3 DNA: TGTGCCAGCAGCTTAGTAGGGGTCGGGAATGAGCAGTTCTTC
D gene: -; J gene: TRBJ2-5; V gene: TRBV10-3; clone size: -; CDR3 protein: CAISEGPGGLETQYF; CDR3 DNA: TGTGCCATCAGTGAGGGGCCGGGGGGCTTGGAGACCCAGTACTTC
D gene: -; J gene: TRBJ2-5; V gene: TRBV7-9; clone size: -; CDR3 protein: CASSPLGLANKEETQYF; CDR3 DNA: TGTGCCAGCAGCCCACTTGGGCTAGCCAATAAAGAAGAGACCCAGTACTTC
D gene: TRBD1; J gene: TRBJ2-3; V gene: TRBV3-1/TRBV3-2; clone size: -; CDR3 protein: CATGTGSTDTQYF; CDR3 DNA: TGTGCCACTGGGACAGGCAGCACAGATACGCAGTATTTT
D gene: -; J gene: TRBJ2-1; V gene: TRBV24-1; clone size: -; CDR3 protein: CATSTPLIAAPYNEQFF; CDR3 DNA: TGTGCCACCAGTACCCCGTTGATAGCGGCCCCCTACAATGAGCAGTTCTTC
D gene: -; J gene: TRBJ2-2; V gene: TRBV7-2; clone size: -; CDR3 protein: CASNQARELFF; CDR3 DNA: TGTGCCAGCAACCAGGCACGGGAGCTGTTTTTT
D gene: -; J gene: TRBJ2-2; V gene: TRBV27; clone size: few; CDR3 protein: CASSRRGGPTGELFF; CDR3 DNA: TGTGCCAGCAGCCGTCGAGGGGGTCCCACCGGGGAGCTGTTTTTT
D gene: -; J gene: TRBJ2-5; V gene: TRBV7-2; clone size: once; CDR3 protein: CASSPGGTGTQYF; CDR3 DNA: TGTGCCAGCAGCCCAGGCGGTACAGGGACCCAGTACTTC
D gene: -; J gene: TRBJ2-3; V gene: TRBV3-1/TRBV3-2; clone size: -; CDR3 protein: CASSPLRGSSTDTQYF; CDR3 DNA: TGTGCCAGCAGCCCCCTCCGGGGGTCTAGCACAGATACGCAGTATTTT
D gene: -; J gene: TRBJ2-3; V gene: TRBV5-1; clone size: -; CDR3 protein: CASSLGQYTDTQYF; CDR3 DNA: TGCGCCAGCAGCTTGGGTCAGTACACAGATACGCAGTATTTT
D gene: -; J gene: TRBJ2-1; V gene: TRBV5-1; clone size: -; CDR3 protein: CASRAVPGHFIEQFF; CDR3 DNA: TGCGCCAGCAGGGCCGTGCCGGGACACTTTATTGAGCAGTTCTTC
D gene: TRBD2; J gene: TRBJ2-1; V gene: TRBV24-1; clone size: -; CDR3 protein: CATSDRTSGGPSYNEQFF; CDR3 DNA: TGTGCCACCAGTGACCGGACTAGCGGGGGCCCCTCCTACAATGAGCAGTTCTTC
D gene: -; J gene: TRBJ1-6; V gene: TRBV18; clone size: -; CDR3 protein: CASTGGSNSPLHF; CDR3 DNA: TGTGCCAGCACGGGGGGTTCTAATTCACCCCTCCACTTT
D gene: -; J gene: TRBJ2-7; V gene: TRBV4-2; clone size: -; CDR3 protein: CASSQGHSTYEQYF; CDR3 DNA: TGTGCCAGCAGCCAAGGTCACTCAACCTACGAGCAGTACTTC
D gene: TRBD2; J gene: TRBJ2-1; V gene: TRBV30; clone size: -; CDR3 protein: CAWSGSELAGSYNEQFF; CDR3 DNA: TGTGCCTGGAGTGGTTCAGAACTAGCGGGATCGTACAATGAGCAGTTCTTC
D gene: TRBD2; J gene: TRBJ2-5; V gene: TRBV7-2; clone size: few; CDR3 protein: CASSGTSGGRETQYF; CDR3 DNA: TGTGCCAGCAGCGGGACTAGCGGGGGTCGGGAGACCCAGTACTTC
D gene: -; J gene: TRBJ2-5; V gene: TRBV3-1/TRBV3-2; clone size: -; CDR3 protein: CASWSSSGTQYF; CDR3 DNA: TGTGCCAGCTGGTCCTCATCGGGGACCCAGTACTTC
D gene: -; J gene: TRBJ2-1; V gene: TRBV27; clone size: -; CDR3 protein: CASSLLEGPYNEQFF; CDR3 DNA: TGTGCCAGCAGTTTATTGGAGGGCCCCTACAATGAGCAGTTCTTC
D gene: -; J gene: TRBJ2-1; V gene: TRBV12-3/TRBV12-4; clone size: once; CDR3 protein: CASSSSSYNEQFF; CDR3 DNA: TGTGCCAGCTCAAGTAGCTCCTACAATGAGCAGTTCTTC
D gene: -; J gene: TRBJ1-1; V gene: TRBV28; clone size: -; CDR3 protein: CASSLVFGEAFF; CDR3 DNA: TGTGCCAGCAGCTTAGTTTTCGGTGAAGCTTTCTTT
D gene: TRBD1; J gene: TRBJ1-2; V gene: TRBV6-2/TRBV6-3; clone size: -; CDR3 protein: CASSYLRTGMYGYTF; CDR3 DNA: TGTGCCAGCAGTTACTTACGGACAGGGATGTATGGCTACACCTTC
D gene: TRBD1; J gene: TRBJ1-2; V gene: TRBV25-1; clone size: -; CDR3 protein: CASSVRQGGGYTF; CDR3 DNA: TGTGCCAGCAGTGTTCGACAGGGTGGCGGCTACACCTTC
D gene: -; J gene: TRBJ2-5; V gene: TRBV28; clone size: -; CDR3 protein: CASSDPEEQETQYF; CDR3 DNA: TGTGCCAGCAGCGATCCTGAGGAACAAGAGACCCAGTACTTC
D gene: -; J gene: TRBJ2-7; V gene: TRBV28; clone size: -; CDR3 protein: CASRPRGSYEQYF; CDR3 DNA: TGTGCCAGCAGACCCCGGGGATCCTACGAGCAGTACTTC
D gene: TRBD2; J gene: TRBJ2-3; V gene: TRBV5-4; clone size: -; CDR3 protein: CASSSGRGAVTDTQYF; CDR3 DNA: TGTGCCAGCAGCTCTGGGCGGGGGGCGGTCACAGATACGCAGTATTTT
D gene: -; J gene: TRBJ1-1; V gene: TRBV11-1; clone size: once; CDR3 protein: CASSSRTGRTEAFF; CDR3 DNA: TGTGCCAGCAGCTCGCGGACTGGGAGGACTGAAGCTTTCTTT
D gene: TRBD1; J gene: TRBJ1-5; V gene: TRBV10-1; clone size: few; CDR3 protein: CASSESAHRTGSDQPQHF; CDR3 DNA: TGCGCCAGCAGTGAGTCTGCTCACCGGACAGGGAGTGATCAGCCCCAGCATTTT
D gene: TRBD1; J gene: TRBJ2-7; V gene: TRBV5-4; clone size: -; CDR3 protein: CASSPGQGSYEQYF; CDR3 DNA: TGTGCCAGCTCCCCTGGACAGGGCTCCTACGAGCAGTACTTC
D gene: -; J gene: TRBJ2-1; V gene: TRBV19; clone size: many; CDR3 protein: CASSLGRLRGNEQFF; CDR3 DNA: TGTGCCAGTAGTCTAGGACGTCTCCGCGGCAATGAGCAGTTCTTC
D gene: TRBD2; J gene: TRBJ2-1; V gene: TRBV7-2; clone size: few; CDR3 protein: CASSPIPSAGGKQFF; CDR3 DNA: TGTGCCAGCAGCCCGATACCTAGCGCGGGGGGCAAGCAGTTCTTC
D gene: TRBD2; J gene: TRBJ2-1; V gene: TRBV5-6; clone size: -; CDR3 protein: CASSLRRLAGGGNEQFF; CDR3 DNA: TGTGCCAGCAGCTTGCGGAGACTAGCGGGAGGGGGAAATGAGCAGTTCTTC
D gene: -; J gene: TRBJ1-1; V gene: TRBV12-3/TRBV12-4; clone size: once; CDR3 protein: CASRQTDEAFF; CDR3 DNA: TGTGCCAGTCGACAGACCGATGAAGCTTTCTTT
D gene: TRBD2; J gene: TRBJ2-1; V gene: TRBV11-3; clone size: -; CDR3 protein: CASSFSGTSGGARGNEQFF; CDR3 DNA: TGTGCCAGCAGCTTCTCCGGGACTAGCGGGGGGGCCCGAGGTAATGAGCAGTTCTTC
D gene: TRBD1; J gene: TRBJ2-7; V gene: TRBV4-2; clone size: -; CDR3 protein: CASSQVTGVTPYEQYF; CDR3 DNA: TGTGCCAGCAGCCAAGTAACAGGGGTGACCCCCTACGAGCAGTACTTC
D gene: -; J gene: TRBJ1-1; V gene: TRBV4-1; clone size: few; CDR3 protein: CASSQVYGNTEAFF; CDR3 DNA: TGCGCCAGCAGCCAAGTCTACGGTAACACTGAAGCTTTCTTT
D gene: TRBD1; J gene: TRBJ2-1; V gene: TRBV28; clone size: -; CDR3 protein: CASRGTGGYNEQFF; CDR3 DNA: TGTGCCAGCAGGGGAACAGGGGGCTACAATGAGCAGTTCTTC
D gene: TRBD2; J gene: TRBJ2-7; V gene: TRBV9; clone size: -; CDR3 protein: CASSVDGGSYEQYF; CDR3 DNA: TGTGCCAGCAGCGTAGACGGGGGGTCCTACGAGCAGTACTTC
D gene: TRBD2; J gene: TRBJ2-1; V gene: TRBV7-2; clone size: -; CDR3 protein: CASRPTSGAALYNEQFF; CDR3 DNA: TGTGCCAGCAGACCGACTAGCGGGGCCGCTCTTTACAATGAGCAGTTCTTC
D gene: -; J gene: TRBJ2-7; V gene: TRBV11-3; clone size: -; CDR3 protein: CASSPGWAPYEQYF; CDR3 DNA: TGTGCCAGCAGCCCAGGTTGGGCGCCCTACGAGCAGTACTTC
D gene: TRBD1; J gene: TRBJ2-5; V gene: TRBV20-1; clone size: -; CDR3 protein: CSASTGTGVGETQYF; CDR3 DNA: TGCAGTGCTAGTACCGGGACAGGGGTTGGAGAGACCCAGTACTTC
D gene: TRBD1; J gene: TRBJ1-3; V gene: TRBV5-1; clone size: -; CDR3 protein: CASSQQGESSGNTIYF; CDR3 DNA: TGCGCCAGCAGCCAACAGGGGGAAAGCTCTGGAAACACCATATATTTT
D gene: -; J gene: TRBJ1-3; V gene: TRBV4-2; clone size: -; CDR3 protein: CASSQGGFGNTIYF; CDR3 DNA: TGTGCCAGCAGCCAAGGCGGATTTGGAAACACCATATATTTT
D gene: TRBD2; J gene: TRBJ2-1; V gene: TRBV4-2; clone size: -; CDR3 protein: CASSQESGLAGGALQFF; CDR3 DNA: TGTGCCAGCAGCCAAGAATCGGGACTAGCGGGGGGAGCTTTGCAGTTCTTC
D gene: -; J gene: TRBJ2-1; V gene: TRBV4-3; clone size: -; CDR3 protein: CASSQAFQREQFF; CDR3 DNA: TGCGCCAGCAGCCAAGCTTTTCAGCGAGAGCAGTTCTTC
D gene: -; J gene: TRBJ2-3; V gene: TRBV5-1; clone size: -; CDR3 protein: CASSLARDSGTDTQYF; CDR3 DNA: TGCGCCAGCAGCTTGGCCCGGGACTCCGGCACAGATACGCAGTATTTT
D gene: TRBD1; J gene: TRBJ1-6; V gene: TRBV19; clone size: -; CDR3 protein: CASSTQGADNSPLHF; CDR3 DNA: TGTGCCAGTAGTACACAGGGGGCGGATAATTCACCCCTCCACTTT
D gene: TRBD1; J gene: TRBJ1-4; V gene: TRBV6-5; clone size: -; CDR3 protein: CASMGTGVGEKLFF; CDR3 DNA: TGTGCCAGCATGGGGACAGGGGTGGGTGAAAAACTGTTTTTT
D gene: -; J gene: TRBJ1-6; V gene: TRBV7-2; clone size: -; CDR3 protein: CASRLAGTGNSPLHF; CDR3 DNA: TGTGCCAGCAGACTAGCCGGGACCGGTAATTCACCCCTCCACTTT
D gene: TRBD2; J gene: TRBJ2-7; V gene: TRBV7-9; clone size: -; CDR3 protein: CASSLGTSGSRSSYEQYF; CDR3 DNA: TGTGCCAGCAGCTTGGGGACTAGCGGGAGCCGAAGCTCCTACGAGCAGTACTTC
D gene: TRBD1; J gene: TRBJ1-2; V gene: TRBV14; clone size: -; CDR3 protein: CASSLPDRGGYTF; CDR3 DNA: TGTGCCAGCAGCCTCCCGGACAGGGGGGGCTACACCTTC
D gene: TRBD1; J gene: TRBJ2-7; V gene: TRBV6-1; clone size: -; CDR3 protein: CASSEGDSYEQYF; CDR3 DNA: TGTGCCAGCAGTGAAGGGGACAGCTACGAGCAGTACTTC
D gene: TRBD1; J gene: TRBJ1-1; V gene: TRBV30; clone size: -; CDR3 protein: CAWNRGRNPEAFF; CDR3 DNA: TGTGCCTGGAACAGGGGCCGTAACCCTGAAGCTTTCTTT
D gene: TRBD2; J gene: TRBJ2-3; V gene: TRBV6-4; clone size: -; CDR3 protein: CASSDPGLDDTQYF; CDR3 DNA: TGTGCCAGCAGTGACCCGGGACTAGATGATACGCAGTATTTT
D gene: -; J gene: TRBJ1-1; V gene: TRBV30; clone size: -; CDR3 protein: CAWSNRLQGEAFF; CDR3 DNA: TGTGCCTGGAGCAACCGGCTTCAGGGTGAAGCTTTCTTT
D gene: TRBD2; J gene: TRBJ2-7; V gene: TRBV23-1; clone size: -; CDR3 protein: CASSQSWGAVAGDEQYF; CDR3 DNA: TGCGCCAGCAGTCAATCGTGGGGGGCGGTAGCGGGAGACGAGCAGTACTTC
D gene: TRBD2; J gene: TRBJ2-5; V gene: TRBV10-1; clone size: once; CDR3 protein: CASNYTSGRARQETQYF; CDR3 DNA: TGCGCCAGCAATTACACTAGCGGGAGGGCCCGACAAGAGACCCAGTACTTC
D gene: TRBD1; J gene: TRBJ1-3; V gene: TRBV5-5; clone size: -; CDR3 protein: CASSRGQGAGNTIYF; CDR3 DNA: TGTGCCAGCAGTCGGGGACAGGGGGCTGGAAACACCATATATTTT